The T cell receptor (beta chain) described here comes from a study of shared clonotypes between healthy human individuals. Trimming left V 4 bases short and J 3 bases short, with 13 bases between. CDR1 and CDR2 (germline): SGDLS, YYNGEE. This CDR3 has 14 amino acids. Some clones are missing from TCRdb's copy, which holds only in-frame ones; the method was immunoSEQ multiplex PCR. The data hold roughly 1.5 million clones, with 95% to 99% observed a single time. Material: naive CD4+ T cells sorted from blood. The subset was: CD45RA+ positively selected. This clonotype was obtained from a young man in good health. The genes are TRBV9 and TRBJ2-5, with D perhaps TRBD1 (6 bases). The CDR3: CASSPRTDEETQYF. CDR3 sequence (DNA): TGTGCCAGCAGCCCTCGGACAGATGAAGAGACCCAGTACTTC.